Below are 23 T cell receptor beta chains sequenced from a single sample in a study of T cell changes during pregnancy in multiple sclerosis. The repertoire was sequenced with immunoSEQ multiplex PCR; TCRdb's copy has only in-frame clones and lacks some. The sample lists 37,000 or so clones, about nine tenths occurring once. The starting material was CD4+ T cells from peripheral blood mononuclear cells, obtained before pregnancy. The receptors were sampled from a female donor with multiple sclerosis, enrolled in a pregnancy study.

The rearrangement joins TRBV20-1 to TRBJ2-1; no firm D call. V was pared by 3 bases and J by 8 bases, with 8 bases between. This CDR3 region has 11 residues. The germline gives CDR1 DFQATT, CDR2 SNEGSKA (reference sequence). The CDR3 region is CSASPEHEQFF. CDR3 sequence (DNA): TGCAGTGCTAGTCCAGAACATGAGCAGTTCTTC.

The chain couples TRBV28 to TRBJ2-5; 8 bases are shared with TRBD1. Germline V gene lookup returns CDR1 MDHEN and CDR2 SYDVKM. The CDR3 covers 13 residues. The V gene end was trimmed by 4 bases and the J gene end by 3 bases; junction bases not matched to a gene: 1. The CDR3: CASSSGGEETQYF. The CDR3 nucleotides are TGTGCCAGCAGTTCAGGGGGCGAAGAGACCCAGTACTTC.

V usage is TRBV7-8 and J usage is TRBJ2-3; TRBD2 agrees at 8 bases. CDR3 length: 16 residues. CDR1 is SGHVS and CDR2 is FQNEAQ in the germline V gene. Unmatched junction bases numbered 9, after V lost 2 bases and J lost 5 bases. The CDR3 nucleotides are TGTGCCAGCAGCTTACGGCCTAGCGGGTCCCAAGATACGCAGTATTTT. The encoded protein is CASSLRPSGSQDTQYF.

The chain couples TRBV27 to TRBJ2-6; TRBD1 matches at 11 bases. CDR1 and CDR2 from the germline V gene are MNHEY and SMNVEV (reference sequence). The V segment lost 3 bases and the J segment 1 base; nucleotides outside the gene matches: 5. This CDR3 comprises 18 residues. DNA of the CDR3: TGTGCCAGCAGTTTGCTCGGGACAGGGGGATCTGGGGCCAACGTCCTGACTTTC. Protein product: CASSLLGTGGSGANVLTF.

The CDR3 region is CASSQKVAGGASGELFF. The CDR3 DNA sequence: TGCGCCAGCAGCCAAAAGGTAGCAGGGGGCGCCTCCGGGGAGCTGTTTTTT. The V gene is TRBV4-1, the J gene TRBJ2-2; 8 bases align to TRBD1. Germline loops: CDR1 MGHRA, CDR2 YSYEKL. Trimming removed 2 bases from V and 6 bases from J; junction bases left unmatched: 11. The CDR3 contains 17 residues.

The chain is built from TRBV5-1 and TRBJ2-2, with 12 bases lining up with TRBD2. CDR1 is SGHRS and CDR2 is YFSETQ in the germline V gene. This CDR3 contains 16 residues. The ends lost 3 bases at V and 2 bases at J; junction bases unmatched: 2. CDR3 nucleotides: TGCGCCAGCAGCTCGGGACTAGCGGGTAACACCGGGGAGCTGTTTTTT. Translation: CASSSGLAGNTGELFF. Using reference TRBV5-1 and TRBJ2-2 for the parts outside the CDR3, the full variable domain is KAGVTQTPRYLIKTRGQQVTLSCSPISGHRSVSWYQQTPGQGLQFLFEYFSETQRNKGNFPGRFSGRQFSNSRSEMNVSTLELGDSALYLCASSSGLAGNTGELFFGEGSRLTVL.

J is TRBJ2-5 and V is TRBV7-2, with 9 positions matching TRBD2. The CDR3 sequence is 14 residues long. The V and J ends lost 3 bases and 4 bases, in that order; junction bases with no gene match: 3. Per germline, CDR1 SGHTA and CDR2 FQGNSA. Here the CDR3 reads CASSFAGGRETQYF. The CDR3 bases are TGTGCCAGCAGCTTCGCGGGGGGGAGAGAGACCCAGTACTTC.

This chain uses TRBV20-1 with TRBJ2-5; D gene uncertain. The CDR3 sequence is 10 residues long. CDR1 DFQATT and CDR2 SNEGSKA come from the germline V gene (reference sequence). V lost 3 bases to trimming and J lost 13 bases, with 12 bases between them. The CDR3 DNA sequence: TGCAGTGCTAGGCCGTCCCCCGGGTACTTC. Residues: CSARPSPGYF.

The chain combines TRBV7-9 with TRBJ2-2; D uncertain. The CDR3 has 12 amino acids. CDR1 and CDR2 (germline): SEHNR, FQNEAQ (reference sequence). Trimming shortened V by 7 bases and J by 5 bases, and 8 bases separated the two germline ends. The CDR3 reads CASTFVTGELFF. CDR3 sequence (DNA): TGTGCCAGCACCTTCGTAACCGGGGAGCTGTTTTTT.

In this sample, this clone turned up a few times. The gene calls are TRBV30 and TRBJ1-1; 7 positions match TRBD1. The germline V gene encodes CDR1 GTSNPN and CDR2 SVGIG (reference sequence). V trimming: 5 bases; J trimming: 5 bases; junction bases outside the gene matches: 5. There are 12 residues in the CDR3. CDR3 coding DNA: TGTGCCTGGCACAGGGGTGGAACTGAAGCTTTCTTT. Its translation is CAWHRGGTEAFF.

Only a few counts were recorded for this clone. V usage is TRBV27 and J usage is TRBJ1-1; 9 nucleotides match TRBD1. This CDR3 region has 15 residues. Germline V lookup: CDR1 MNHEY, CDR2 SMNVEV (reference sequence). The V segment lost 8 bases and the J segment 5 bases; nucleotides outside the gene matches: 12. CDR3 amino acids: CASSTAGTGRTEAFF. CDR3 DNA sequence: TGTGCCAGCTCTACCGCTGGGACAGGGAGAACTGAAGCTTTCTTT.

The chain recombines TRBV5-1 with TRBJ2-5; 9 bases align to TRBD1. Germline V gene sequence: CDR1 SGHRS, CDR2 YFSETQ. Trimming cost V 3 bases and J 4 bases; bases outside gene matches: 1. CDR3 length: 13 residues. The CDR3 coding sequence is TGCGCCAGCAGCTGGGGACAGGGAGAGACCCAGTACTTC. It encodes CASSWGQGETQYF.

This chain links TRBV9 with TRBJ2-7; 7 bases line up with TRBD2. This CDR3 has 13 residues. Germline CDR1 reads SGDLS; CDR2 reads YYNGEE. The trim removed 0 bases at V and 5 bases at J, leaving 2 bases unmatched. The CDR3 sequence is CASSVGGRDEQYF. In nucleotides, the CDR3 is TGTGCCAGCAGCGTAGGAGGGAGGGACGAGCAGTACTTC.

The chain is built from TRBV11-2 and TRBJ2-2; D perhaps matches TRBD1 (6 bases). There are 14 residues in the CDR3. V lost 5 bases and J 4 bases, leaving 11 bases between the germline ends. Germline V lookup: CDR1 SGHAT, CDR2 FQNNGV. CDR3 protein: CASSSRGFTGELFF. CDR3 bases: TGTGCCAGCAGCAGTAGGGGGTTCACCGGGGAGCTGTTTTTT.

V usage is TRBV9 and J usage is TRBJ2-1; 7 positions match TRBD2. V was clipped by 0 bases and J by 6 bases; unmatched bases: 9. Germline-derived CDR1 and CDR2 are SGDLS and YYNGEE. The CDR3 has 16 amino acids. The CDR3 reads CASSVDGGSHFNEQFF. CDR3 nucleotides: TGTGCCAGCAGCGTAGACGGCGGGAGTCACTTCAATGAGCAGTTCTTC. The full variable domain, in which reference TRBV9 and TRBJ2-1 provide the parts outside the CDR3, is DSGVTQTPKHLITATGQRVTLRCSPRSGDLSVYWYQQSLDQGLQFLIQYYNGEERAKGNILERFSAQQFPDLHSELNLSSLELGDSALYFCASSVDGGSHFNEQFFGPGTRLTVL.

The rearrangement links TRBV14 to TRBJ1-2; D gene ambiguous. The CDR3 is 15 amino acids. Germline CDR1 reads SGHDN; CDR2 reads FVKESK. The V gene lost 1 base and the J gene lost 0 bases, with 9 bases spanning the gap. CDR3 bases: TGTGCCAGCAGCCAAGTTCGGGTCCCTAACTATGGCTACACCTTC. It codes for CASSQVRVPNYGYTF.

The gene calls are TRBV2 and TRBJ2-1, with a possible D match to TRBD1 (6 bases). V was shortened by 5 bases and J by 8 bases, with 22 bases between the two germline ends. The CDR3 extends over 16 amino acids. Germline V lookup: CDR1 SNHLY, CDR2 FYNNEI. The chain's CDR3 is CASSRGVRQGIDEQFF. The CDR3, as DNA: TGTGCCAGCAGTCGGGGTGTTCGGCAGGGGATCGATGAGCAGTTCTTC.

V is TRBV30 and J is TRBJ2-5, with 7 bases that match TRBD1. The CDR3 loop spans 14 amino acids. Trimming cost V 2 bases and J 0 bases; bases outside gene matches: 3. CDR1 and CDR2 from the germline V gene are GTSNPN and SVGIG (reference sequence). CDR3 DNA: TGTGCCTGGAGTAGGGGACAGTACCAAGAGACCCAGTACTTC. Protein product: CAWSRGQYQETQYF.

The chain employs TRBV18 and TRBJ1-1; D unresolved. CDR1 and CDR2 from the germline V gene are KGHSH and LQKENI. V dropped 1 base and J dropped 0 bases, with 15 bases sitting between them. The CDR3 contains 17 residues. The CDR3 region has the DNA TGTGCCAGCTCACCACGGAGAGGAGACGGGATGAACACTGAAGCTTTCTTT. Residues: CASSPRRGDGMNTEAFF.

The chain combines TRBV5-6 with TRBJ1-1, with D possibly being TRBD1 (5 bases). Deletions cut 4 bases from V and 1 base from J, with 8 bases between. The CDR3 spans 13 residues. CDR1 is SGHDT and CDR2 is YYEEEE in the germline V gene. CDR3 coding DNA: TGTGCCAGCAGCCCCGGGGGGAACACTGAAGCTTTCTTT. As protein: CASSPGGNTEAFF.

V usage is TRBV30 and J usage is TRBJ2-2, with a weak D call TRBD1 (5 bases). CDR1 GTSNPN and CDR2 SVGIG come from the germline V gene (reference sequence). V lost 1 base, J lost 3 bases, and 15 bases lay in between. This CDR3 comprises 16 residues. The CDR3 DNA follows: TGTGCCTGGAGTGGGTTGGGCAGGGTAGACACCGGGGAGCTGTTTTTT. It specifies CAWSGLGRVDTGELFF. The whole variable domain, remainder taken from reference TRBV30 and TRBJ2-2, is SQTIHQWPATLVQPVGSPLSLECTVEGTSNPNLYWYRQAAGRGLQLLFYSVGIGQISSEVPQNLSASRPQDRQFILSSKKLLLSDSGFYLCAWSGLGRVDTGELFFGEGSRLTVL.

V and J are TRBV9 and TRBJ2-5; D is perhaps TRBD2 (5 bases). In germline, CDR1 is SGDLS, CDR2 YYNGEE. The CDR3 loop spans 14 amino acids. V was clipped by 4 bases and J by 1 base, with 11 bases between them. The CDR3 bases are TGTGCCAGCAGCCCCCGGGGAGCCCAAGAGACCCAGTACTTC. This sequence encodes CASSPRGAQETQYF.

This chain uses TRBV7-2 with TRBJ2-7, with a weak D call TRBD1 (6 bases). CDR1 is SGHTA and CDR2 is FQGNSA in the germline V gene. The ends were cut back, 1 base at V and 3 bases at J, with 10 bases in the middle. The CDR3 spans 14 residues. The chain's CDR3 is CASSLEGRGYEQYF. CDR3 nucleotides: TGTGCCAGCAGCTTAGAGGGCAGGGGCTACGAGCAGTACTTC.